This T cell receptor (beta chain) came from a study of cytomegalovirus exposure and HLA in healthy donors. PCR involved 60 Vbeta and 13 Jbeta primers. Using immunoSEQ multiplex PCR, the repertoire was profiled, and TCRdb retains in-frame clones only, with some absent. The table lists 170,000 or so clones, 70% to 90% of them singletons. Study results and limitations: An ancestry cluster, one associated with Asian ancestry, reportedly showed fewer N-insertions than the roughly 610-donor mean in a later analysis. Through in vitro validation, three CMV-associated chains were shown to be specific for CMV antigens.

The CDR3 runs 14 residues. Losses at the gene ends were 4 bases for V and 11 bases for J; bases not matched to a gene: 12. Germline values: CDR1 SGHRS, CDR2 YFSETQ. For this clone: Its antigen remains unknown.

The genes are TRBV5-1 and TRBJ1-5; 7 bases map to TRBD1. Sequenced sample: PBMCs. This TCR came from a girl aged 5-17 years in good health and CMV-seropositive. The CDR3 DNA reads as TGCGCCAGCAGCCTACAGGGGACGGAAGGGGCCCAGCATTTT. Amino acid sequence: CASSLQGTEGAQHF.